A single sample gave rise to the 28 T cell receptor beta chains below, sequenced in a study of regulatory T cells in long-lasting Graves disease. The time point was: persistent/refractory GD, antithyroid drugs over 5 years with positive TRAb. The TCR library was prepared using RNA isolated from PBMCs. Building of the TCR beta libraries involved iRepertoire HTBI primers and Arm-PCR of CDR3 regions. In TCRdb, the multiplex PCR reads were re-called with MiXCR into one record per CDR3 protein. The table has 400,000 or so distinct CDR3 sequences, 23% seen once. Sequenced material: peripheral blood mononuclear cells (PBMCs), taken when the disease was refractory, from a patient treated with antithyroid drugs. These receptors were collected from a female donor with Graves disease.

The J gene is TRBJ1-5, the V gene TRBV24-1; tentatively, D is TRBD1 (6 bases). The CDR3 has 13 amino acids. CDR1 is KGHDR, CDR2 SFDVKD, per germline. Trimming shortened V by 9 bases and J by 7 bases, and 15 bases separated the two germline ends. CDR3 DNA: TGTGCCACCCAGGACGGGGGCAGGCAGCCCCAGCATTTT. Residues: CATQDGGRQPQHF.

This clonotype was observed at least ten times. The rearrangement links TRBV28 to TRBJ1-5; tentative D call: TRBD1 (6 bases). Deletions cut 6 bases from V and 2 bases from J, with 14 bases between. The germline CDR1 and CDR2 sequences are MDHEN and SYDVKM. There are 15 residues in the CDR3. The CDR3 DNA reads as TGTGCCAGCAGCCCGGGGGGCGCGGGCAATCAGCCCCAGCATTTT. It yields the protein CASSPGGAGNQPQHF.

This rearrangement joins TRBV13 to TRBJ1-1, with unresolved D. V lost 4 bases and J lost 1, with 10 bases in between. The length of the CDR3 is 14 residues. Per germline, CDR1 PRHDT and CDR2 FYEKMQ (reference sequence). CDR3 sequence: CASSWSAANTEAFF. The CDR3 DNA reads as TGTGCCAGCAGCTGGTCGGCCGCGAACACTGAAGCTTTCTTT.

In this sample, this clonotype turned up a few times. The chain carries TRBV20-1 and TRBJ1-5; no reliable D call. This CDR3 contains 13 residues. V was shortened by 6 bases and J by 1 base, with 10 bases between the two germline ends. Germline V CDR1 and CDR2: DFQATT, SNEGSKA (reference sequence). CDR3 sequence: CSAAGSSNQPQHF. The DNA for the CDR3 is TGCAGTGCAGCCGGGAGCAGCAATCAGCCCCAGCATTTT.

The chain recombines TRBV29-1 with TRBJ1-1; the D is unclear. CDR3 length: 10 amino acids. CDR1 and CDR2 from the germline V gene are SQVTM and ANQGSEA. V lost 2 bases to trimming and J lost 12 bases, with 10 bases between them. CDR3 sequence (DNA): TGCAGCGTTGAATCCCCAGAGACTTTCTTT. It specifies CSVESPETFF.

The chain recombines TRBV6-1 with TRBJ1-5; D is undetermined. The CDR3 covers 12 residues. Per the germline V gene, CDR1 is MNHNS and CDR2 is SASEGT. The ends were cut back, 7 bases at V and 6 bases at J, with 10 bases in the middle. DNA of the CDR3: TGTGCCAGCACCTTTTACGGTCAGCCCCAGCATTTT. The encoded protein is CASTFYGQPQHF.

This clonotype was found a few times. This chain connects TRBV6-1 to TRBJ2-6; D possibly uses TRBD1 or TRBD2 (6 bases each). Trimming pared 7 bases from V and 2 bases from J, leaving 18 bases between. The germline gives CDR1 MNHNS, CDR2 SASEGT. The CDR3 loop spans 17 amino acids. The CDR3 spells CASNQWAGGTGANVLTF. CDR3 bases: TGTGCCAGCAATCAGTGGGCCGGGGGCACTGGGGCCAACGTCCTGACTTTC.

This clonotype has more than one count but fewer than ten. J is TRBJ2-7 and V is TRBV29-1; weak D call: TRBD1 (6 bases). Germline V gene lookup returns CDR1 SQVTM and CDR2 ANQGSEA. The CDR3 consists of 13 residues. Trimming pared 6 bases from V and 0 bases from J, leaving 12 bases between. CDR3 nucleotides: TGCAGCGTATTACAGGGTTTCTCCTACGAGCAGTACTTC. Translating gives CSVLQGFSYEQYF.

The table lists this clonotype with a few counts. The rearrangement joins TRBV6-5 to TRBJ1-1; weak D call: TRBD1 (5 bases). CDR3 length equals 15 residues. Germline V CDR1 and CDR2: MNHEY, SVGAGI. Trimming removed 0 bases at V and 4 bases at J, with 12 bases between. For the CDR3, the DNA is TGTGCCAGCAGTTACTCGATCAGGAGGGGCACTGAAGCTTTCTTT. Translation gives CASSYSIRRGTEAFF.

The chain recombines TRBV18 with TRBJ1-4; possibly TRBD1 for D (5 bases). The length of the CDR3 is 15 residues. V was trimmed by 3 bases and J by 5 bases, leaving 13 bases between them. Germline V lookup: CDR1 KGHSH, CDR2 LQKENI. The DNA of the CDR3 is TGTGCCAGCTCACCGGGACGGGATATGAATGAAAAACTGTTTTTT. This encodes CASSPGRDMNEKLFF.

The J gene is TRBJ1-5, the V gene TRBV6-2 or TRBV6-3; D is uncertain. Germline values: CDR1 MNHEY, CDR2 SVGEGT. The length of the CDR3 is 14 residues. The ends were cut back, 0 bases at V and 4 bases at J, with 7 bases in the middle. The CDR3: CASSYSMTNQPQHF. CDR3 nucleotides: TGTGCCAGCAGTTACTCGATGACAAATCAGCCCCAGCATTTT.

The chain links TRBV7-2 to TRBJ2-1; D is uncertain. Looked up from germline, CDR1 is SGHTA and CDR2 is FQGNSA. V lost 0 bases and J lost 4, with 7 bases in between. The CDR3 spans 14 residues. CDR3 DNA sequence: TGTGCCAGCAGCTTAGCGATTCGGTACAATGAGCAGTTCTTC. It encodes CASSLAIRYNEQFF. The variable domain in full, with the rest retrieved from reference TRBV7-2 and TRBJ2-1, is GAGVSQSPSNKVTEKGKDVELRCDPISGHTALYWYRQSLGQGLEFLIYFQGNSAPDKSGLPSDRFSAERTGGSVSTLTIQRTQQEDSAVYLCASSLAIRYNEQFFGPGTRLTVL.

The chain links TRBV19 to TRBJ2-7; 7 nucleotides line up with TRBD2. Germline V CDR1 and CDR2: LNHDA, SQIVND (reference sequence). This CDR3 is 15 amino acids long. The ends lost 5 bases at V and 1 base at J; junction bases unmatched: 8. DNA for the CDR3: TGTGCCAGTAGTTTGGCTAGCGGAGAATCCTACGAGCAGTACTTC. It yields the protein CASSLASGESYEQYF. Using reference TRBV19 and TRBJ2-7 for the parts outside the CDR3, the full variable domain is DGGITQSPKYLFRKEGQNVTLSCEQNLNHDAMYWYRQDPGQGLRLIYYSQIVNDFQKGDIAEGYSVSREKKESFPLTVTSAQKNPTAFYLCASSLASGESYEQYFGPGTRLTVT.

This clonotype has more than one count but fewer than ten. The chain employs TRBV14 and TRBJ2-5; a weak D match, TRBD1 (5 bases). Trimming pared 0 bases from V and 0 bases from J, leaving 11 bases between. Germline lookup yields CDR1 SGHDN and CDR2 FVKESK. The CDR3 has 16 amino acids. The CDR3 sequence is CASSQEVTEYQETQYF. Written as DNA, the CDR3 is TGTGCCAGCAGCCAAGAAGTGACAGAGTACCAAGAGACCCAGTACTTC.

Notes on this clonotype: A read error may produce the germline difference seen at one junction end. J is TRBJ1-3 and V is TRBV28; TRBD1 is a possible D gene (5 bases). The CDR3 covers 16 residues. Per the germline V gene, CDR1 is MDHEN and CDR2 is SYDVKM. CDR3 amino acids: CASSLIQLGGGNTVYF. The CDR3 bases are TGTGCCAGCAGTTTGATCCAACTTGGGGGTGGAAACACCGTATATTTT.

The gene calls are TRBV12-3 or TRBV12-4 and TRBJ2-7; TRBD2 aligns across 11 bases. The V segment lost 6 bases and the J segment 2 bases; nucleotides outside the gene matches: 18. This CDR3 region has 19 residues. CDR3 loop: CASSLTSGSSIGATYEQYF. Written as DNA, the CDR3 is TGTGCCAGCAGCCTCACTAGCGGGAGTTCCATTGGCGCCACCTACGAGCAGTACTTC.

The gene calls are TRBV7-9 and TRBJ1-1, with TRBD1 matching over 7 bases. Per germline, CDR1 SEHNR and CDR2 FQNEAQ (reference sequence). This CDR3 has 14 amino acids. V was clipped by 5 bases and J by 2 bases; unmatched bases: 5. Written as DNA, the CDR3 is TGTGCCAGCAGCGAGAACAGGGGAAACACTGAAGCTTTCTTT. Translated, it gives CASSENRGNTEAFF.

This clonotype was counted only a few times. This chain joins TRBV4-1 and TRBJ2-5; D ambiguous. CDR3 length: 16 residues. CDR1 MGHRA and CDR2 YSYEKL come from the germline V gene. V was clipped by 0 bases and J by 5 bases, with 16 bases between them. This CDR3 is CASSQDKPFRWETQYF. For the CDR3, the DNA is TGCGCCAGCAGCCAAGATAAACCCTTCCGGTGGGAGACCCAGTACTTC.

This clonotype was counted ten times or more. The gene calls are TRBV12-3 or TRBV12-4 and TRBJ1-5; D is unclear. Trimming took 4 bases from V and 1 from J, leaving 5 bases between them. The CDR3 consists of 13 residues. The CDR3, as DNA: TGTGCCAGCAGTTCCAGAAGCAATCAGCCCCAGCATTTT. It yields the protein CASSSRSNQPQHF.

This clonotype occurred many times. The V gene is TRBV5-1, the J gene TRBJ2-7; 8 bases align to TRBD1. The V segment lost 1 base and the J segment 7 bases; nucleotides outside the gene matches: 13. The CDR3 length is 16 residues. Germline V lookup: CDR1 SGHRS, CDR2 YFSETQ. CDR3 nucleotides: TGCGCCAGCAGCTTGTGGGGGACAGGTACAGAGGATGAGCAGTACTTC. Its protein is CASSLWGTGTEDEQYF.

This chain links TRBV24-1 with TRBJ2-4, with D perhaps matching TRBD1 (5 bases). Germline CDR1 and CDR2: KGHDR and SFDVKD. Trimming left V 2 bases short and J 10 bases short, with 11 bases between. The CDR3 is 13 amino acids. The CDR3 is CATSDSWTSIQYF. The CDR3, as DNA: TGTGCCACCAGTGATTCTTGGACATCTATTCAGTACTTC.

At least ten counts were recorded for this clonotype. The chain uses TRBV29-1 and TRBJ1-1; perhaps TRBD1 as D (6 bases). CDR1 and CDR2 from the germline V gene are SQVTM and ANQGSEA. Deletions cut 6 bases from V and 3 bases from J, with 20 bases between. CDR3 length: 15 residues. CDR3 nucleotide sequence: TGCAGCGTCACAGGGAGGAGGGCGGTGTACACTGAAGCTTTCTTT. This codes for CSVTGRRAVYTEAFF.

The chain couples TRBV5-1 to TRBJ2-5; the D call may be TRBD1 or TRBD2 (6 bases each). CDR1 is SGHRS and CDR2 is YFSETQ in the germline V gene. This CDR3 has 14 residues. Trimming pared 0 bases from V and 4 bases from J, leaving 10 bases between. This CDR3 is CASSLAPGAETQYF. The CDR3 coding sequence is TGCGCCAGCAGCTTGGCCCCGGGGGCAGAGACCCAGTACTTC.

This clonotype was observed a handful of times. This CDR3 is CASSEPGQVPVEQYF. The CDR3 DNA sequence: TGTGCCAGCAGCGAGCCAGGACAGGTACCCGTAGAGCAGTACTTC. J is TRBJ2-7 and V is TRBV6-1, with 7 bases fitting TRBD1. This CDR3 has 15 amino acids. V was pared by 6 bases and J by 7 bases, with 15 bases of the junction left unmatched. Germline CDR1 reads MNHNS; CDR2 reads SASEGT.

The V and J genes are TRBV10-1 and TRBJ2-7; D call uncertain. CDR3 length: 20 residues. V lost 7 bases, J lost 4 bases, and 35 bases lay in between. CDR1 is WNHNN, CDR2 SYGVQD, per germline (reference sequence). DNA of the CDR3: TGCGCCAGCATAAAAAAGTACCCCTACAAGTCCAGGTGGTCGCGGTACGAGCAGTACTTC. Residues: CASIKKYPYKSRWSRYEQYF.

There are many counts of this clonotype. The CDR3 coding sequence is TGTGCCAGCAGCTTTTTCAAGAGCCTTACCTACGAGCAGTACTTC. Protein product: CASSFFKSLTYEQYF. This chain connects TRBV7-2 to TRBJ2-7; D ambiguous. Germline V CDR1 and CDR2: SGHTA, FQGNSA. This CDR3 has 15 residues. V lost 3 bases, J lost 2 bases, and 14 bases lay in between.

This clonotype was seen repeatedly, ten times or more. The V and J genes are TRBV7-2 and TRBJ1-4; no firm D call. The germline V gene has CDR1 SGHTA and CDR2 FQGNSA. V shed 1 base and J shed 2 bases, with 14 bases lying between them. This CDR3 comprises 17 residues. The DNA for the CDR3 is TGTGCCAGCAGCTTAGGTGTGGGATCCCACACTAATGAAAAACTGTTTTTT. Protein product: CASSLGVGSHTNEKLFF.

This clonotype was recorded many times. V usage is TRBV7-9 and J usage is TRBJ2-5; tentatively, D is TRBD1 (5 bases). Trimming took 5 bases from V and 3 from J, leaving 10 bases between them. The CDR3 loop spans 13 amino acids. In germline, CDR1 is SEHNR, CDR2 FQNEAQ (reference sequence). CDR3 sequence (DNA): TGTGCCAGCAGCCCACAGGAGAAAGAGACCCAGTACTTC. Amino acids: CASSPQEKETQYF.